The source of this TCR beta chain is a study of blood T cells in healthy people across ages. At least 6.5 million PBMCs were isolated per sample. PCR was performed a second time for about 7 to 11 cycles using a sample-barcoded 5' primer and a J-beta primer mix. TCRdb analysed the 5' RACE reads with MiXCR anew, one entry per CDR3 protein. The sample lists more than 800,000 distinct CDR3 sequences; about 30% were seen once. This CDR3 spans 15 amino acids. The V gene lost 1 base and the J gene lost 7 bases, with 11 bases spanning the gap. Germline V lookup: CDR1 SGHVS, CDR2 FNYEAQ. The sample taken for sequencing was blood. The chain joins TRBV7-6 to TRBJ1-6, with D perhaps TRBD1 (6 bases). The clonotype originates from a woman aged 80 or older in good health. CDR3 coding DNA: TGTGCCAGCAGCTTAGGGGACATTAGGAATTCACCCCTCCACTTT. Its protein is CASSLGDIRNSPLHF.